The rows below give T cell receptor beta chains drawn from one sample of a study of OX40 agonist ivuxolimab in advanced cancers. Method: immunoSEQ multiplex PCR; TCRdb's copy keeps in-frame clones and lacks some. Of fewer than 6,000 clones listed, roughly 67% are singletons. The source material was CD4+ or CD8+ T cells sorted from blood, sampled in a trial of the OX40 agonist ivuxolimab. The receptors stem from an adult with an advanced solid tumor such as melanoma, head and neck, liver or kidney cancer. Both conserved end residues are part of each CDR3. D genes are given only for firm matches.

NA | TRBJ2-5 | TRBV7-9 | CASSLLSSGDQETQYF
NA | TRBJ1-4 | TRBV6-5 | CASSYGTRGLFF
TRBD2 | TRBJ2-1 | TRBV14 | CASSQAWTRPYNEQFF
TRBD1 | TRBJ1-2 | TRBV4-3 | CASSQDSTLRGHGYGYTF
TRBD2 | TRBJ2-5 | TRBV4-1 | CASSSPPSGGPETQYF
NA | TRBJ2-1 | TRBV7-6 | CASSLVLYNEQFF
NA | TRBJ1-6 | TRBV6-6 | CASSYSPGTPNSPLHF
NA | TRBJ1-1 | TRBV7-9 | CASSLVGIPGNTEAFF
NA | TRBJ1-3 | TRBV11-1 | CASSPEGRGSGNTIYF
NA | TRBJ2-4 | TRBV27 | CASSPGQSSIQYF
NA | TRBJ1-1 | TRBV7-6 | CASSLLQNSGEAFF
TRBD1 | TRBJ1-1 | TRBV19 | CAVRDRGGNTEAFF
NA | TRBJ1-5 | TRBV27 | CASSSNRVNQPQHF
TRBD2 | TRBJ2-1 | TRBV27 | CASSSPPPILAGYYNEQFF
NA | TRBJ1-1 | TRBV2 | CASSPHRANTEAFF
NA | TRBJ1-2 | TRBV6-5 | CASSFSRGDGYTF
NA | TRBJ1-5 | TRBV2 | CASSARADNQPQHF
NA | TRBJ2-3 | TRBV7-3 | CASSLNGGLTDTQYF
NA | TRBJ2-7 | TRBV28 | CASTGAYEQYF
NA | TRBJ2-2 | TRBV19 | CASSIVGSGAGELFF
TRBD1 | TRBJ1-5 | TRBV19 | CASSMKGADQPQHF
NA | TRBJ1-3 | TRBV18 | CASSPWDQGRSNTIYF
TRBD1 | TRBJ2-5 | TRBV7-8 | CASSLAYRGQETQYF
NA | TRBJ1-2 | TRBV11-3 | CASSRTANYGYTF